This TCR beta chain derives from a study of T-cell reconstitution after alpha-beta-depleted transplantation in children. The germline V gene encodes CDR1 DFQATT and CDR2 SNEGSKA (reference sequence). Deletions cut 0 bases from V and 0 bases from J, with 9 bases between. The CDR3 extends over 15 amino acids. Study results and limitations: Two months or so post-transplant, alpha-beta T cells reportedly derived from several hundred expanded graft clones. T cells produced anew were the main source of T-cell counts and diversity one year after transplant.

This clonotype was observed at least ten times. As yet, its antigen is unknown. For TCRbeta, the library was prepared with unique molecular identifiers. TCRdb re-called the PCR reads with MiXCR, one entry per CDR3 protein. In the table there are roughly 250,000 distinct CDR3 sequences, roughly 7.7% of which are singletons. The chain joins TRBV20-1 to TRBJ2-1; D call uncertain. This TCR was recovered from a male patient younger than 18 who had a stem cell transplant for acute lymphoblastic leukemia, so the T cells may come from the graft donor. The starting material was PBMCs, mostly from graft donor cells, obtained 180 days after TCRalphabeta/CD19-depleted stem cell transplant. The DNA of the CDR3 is TGCAGTGCTAGAGATGGCGAAGACTCCTACAATGAGCAGTTCTTC. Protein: CSARDGEDSYNEQFF.